Listed below are T cell receptor beta chains from one sample, sequenced in a study of blood T cell repertoires in COVID-19. Generated by immunoSEQ multiplex PCR, the TCRdb table keeps only in-frame clones and is missing some. Counted here are tens of thousands of clones, roughly nine tenths occurring once; the ten biggest clones make up 27%. Sequenced: peripheral blood. Source of these receptors: a man between 65 and 85 years old with COVID-19, enrolled during active disease. CDR3s include the opening cysteine and the closing phenylalanine or tryptophan. D genes are given only for firm matches. Clone size appears in some rows only: once, few, many, or a class for an expanded clone.

V,J,D,size,DNA,CDR3
TRBV2,TRBJ2-1,-,-,TGTGCCAGCAGTGAAAGGCCAGGGAAATACAATGAGCAGTTCTTC,CASSERPGKYNEQFF
TRBV7-2,TRBJ2-2,TRBD2,-,TGTGCCAGCAGCTCACCCGAGGCTAGCGGGGTGAGAACCGGGGAGCTGTTTTTT,CASSSPEASGVRTGELFF
TRBV10-1,TRBJ2-3,TRBD2,once,TGCGCCAGCAGTGCTCTAGCGGGGGGACGACTCAGCACAGATACGCAGTATTTT,CASSALAGGRLSTDTQYF
TRBV30,TRBJ1-4,-,-,TGTGCCTGGACAGGTTTAAATGAAAAACTGTTTTTT,CAWTGLNEKLFF
TRBV27,TRBJ2-7,TRBD1,-,TGTGCCAGCAGTTTCGGGACAGGGGTTGTCGAGCAGTACTTC,CASSFGTGVVEQYF
TRBV29-1,TRBJ1-2,-,-,TGCAGCTGTCGAGTCCGGGAGGGCTACACCTTC,CSCRVREGYTF
TRBV5-6,TRBJ2-7,TRBD1,-,TGTGCCAGCAGCTGGGACAGGAGCTTCTCCTACGAGCAGTACTTC,CASSWDRSFSYEQYF
TRBV2,TRBJ2-4,TRBD2,-,TGTGCCAGCAGCCGGGGGGGTGGAAACATTCAGTACTTC,CASSRGGGNIQYF
TRBV5-4,TRBJ1-1,TRBD1,-,TGTGCCAGCAGCCCCTACAGGGGGATGAACACTGAAGCTTTCTTT,CASSPYRGMNTEAFF
TRBV9,TRBJ2-1,TRBD1,-,TGTGCCAGCAGCGTAGGTAGCAGGGGGCTGTATGAGCAGTTCTTC,CASSVGSRGLYEQFF
TRBV6-6,TRBJ1-5,-,-,TGTGCCAGCAGTTACTCGGTAGGGGCGGACAATCAGCCCCAGCATTTT,CASSYSVGADNQPQHF
TRBV11-2,TRBJ2-2,-,once,TGTGCCAGCAGCCCAGGAATAATCGGGGAGCTGTTTTTT,CASSPGIIGELFF
TRBV27,TRBJ1-2,TRBD1,-,TGTGCCAGCAGTTTGGCACCGGGACAGGGGGCGCGCGGCTACACCTTC,CASSLAPGQGARGYTF
TRBV27,TRBJ2-1,TRBD1,once,TGTGCCACATTCCGGACAGGGTTTGTAGATGAGCAGTTCTTC,CATFRTGFVDEQFF
TRBV12-3/TRBV12-4,TRBJ1-1,-,-,TGTGCCAGCAGTTTTCGAGGGACTGAAGCTTTCTTT,CASSFRGTEAFF
TRBV11-2,TRBJ2-3,-,-,TGTGCCAGCAGCTTAGGTAGCGGAGGCACAGATACGCAGTATTTT,CASSLGSGGTDTQYF
TRBV5-1,TRBJ2-5,TRBD1,-,TGCGCCAGCAGCTCCGCCGACAGGGGCGAGACCCAGTACTTC,CASSSADRGETQYF
TRBV7-6,TRBJ1-2,-,-,TGTGCCAGCAGCTTAGCGGTCGACGGAGCAGCCTATGGCTACACCTTC,CASSLAVDGAAYGYTF
TRBV19,TRBJ2-7,TRBD2,-,TGTGCCAGTAGTAGACGGGAGGGCTACGAGCAGTACTTC,CASSRREGYEQYF
TRBV6-5,TRBJ1-2,-,-,TGTGCCAGCAGCCCCGCCGGGGTCGGCTACTATGGCTACACCTTC,CASSPAGVGYYGYTF
TRBV5-1,TRBJ2-3,TRBD2,-,TGCGCCAGCAGCTTGAAGAGCGGGAGGTCGGGTGACACAGATACGCAGTATTTT,CASSLKSGRSGDTDTQYF
TRBV4-1,TRBJ2-2,TRBD1,-,TGCGCCAGCAGCCAAGGTCTCGGGACAGGGGTGGACGGGGAGCTGTTTTTT,CASSQGLGTGVDGELFF
TRBV5-1,TRBJ2-3,TRBD1,-,TGCGCCAATACTGTAGGGACAGGGGATTCAGATACGCAGTATTTT,CANTVGTGDSDTQYF
TRBV7-6,TRBJ2-5,TRBD2,-,TGTGCCAGCAGCCCCCGAGGGAGGGCGAGTGAGACCCAGTACTTC,CASSPRGRASETQYF
TRBV19,TRBJ1-1,-,-,TGTGCCAGTAGGCTTCCGGGAGGGGGCACTGAAGCTTTCTTT,CASRLPGGGTEAFF
TRBV5-1,TRBJ2-1,-,-,TGCGCCAGCAGCTCGACTACTCACAATGAGCAGTTCTTC,CASSSTTHNEQFF
TRBV7-2,TRBJ1-2,-,-,TGTGCCAGCAGCCAACCACGCAGGGGAGTAGATGGCTACACCTTC,CASSQPRRGVDGYTF
TRBV5-8,TRBJ2-3,TRBD2,-,TGTGCCAGCAGCACCAACGTGGCTAGCGGGGGGGGCACGCAGTATTTT,CASSTNVASGGGTQYF
TRBV5-1,TRBJ1-1,-,-,TGCGCCAGCAGCTTGGAGGCGGTCAAACCGAACACTGAAGCTTTCTTT,CASSLEAVKPNTEAFF
TRBV7-6,TRBJ2-7,-,-,TGTGCCAGCAGCGCAAACAGGGAAACCTACGAGCAGTACTTC,CASSANRETYEQYF
TRBV13,TRBJ2-6,TRBD1,-,TGTGCCAGCAGCTCTAGTGTGGCGGGACAGGGGAGCTCTGGGGCCAACGTCCTGACTTTC,CASSSSVAGQGSSGANVLTF
TRBV12-5,TRBJ2-3,-,-,TGTGCTAGTGGTTTGGGCTCAACGGGGGATACGCAGTATTTT,CASGLGSTGDTQYF
TRBV5-5,TRBJ2-7,TRBD1,-,TGTGCCAGCAGCTTGGTGTCAGGGGGTGAGCAGTACTTC,CASSLVSGGEQYF
TRBV7-2,TRBJ1-6,-,once,TGTGCCAGTTCCCCAGCGGGGGGTCGGTTTAATTCACCCCTCCACTTT,CASSPAGGRFNSPLHF
TRBV15,TRBJ1-2,-,-,TGTGCCACCAGCAGACACTCCAGGGGAGACTATGGCTACACCTTC,CATSRHSRGDYGYTF
TRBV19,TRBJ1-1,-,-,TGTGCCAGTAAGCTCGGAGGGGCTTCGAACACTGAAGCTTTCTTT,CASKLGGASNTEAFF
TRBV27,TRBJ1-5,-,-,TGTGCCAGCAGTCCGGGGGGCCAGCCCCAGCATTTT,CASSPGGQPQHF
TRBV6-5,TRBJ1-5,-,-,TGTGCCAGCCGGGGGGGTTCCTATAGCAATCAGCCCCAGCATTTT,CASRGGSYSNQPQHF
TRBV19,TRBJ1-6,-,-,TGTGCCAGTAGTATGTCTATCCTCCCATTTTCACCCCTCCACTTT,CASSMSILPFSPLHF
TRBV2,TRBJ2-1,TRBD2,-,TGTGCCAGCAGTGAAGGGTTATTAGCGGGGTACAATGAGCAGTTCTTC,CASSEGLLAGYNEQFF
TRBV6-1,TRBJ1-2,TRBD1,-,TGTGCCAGCAGTGTAAATGGTAACAGGGGGCCTCCCTATGGCTACACCTTC,CASSVNGNRGPPYGYTF
TRBV6-5,TRBJ2-6,-,-,TGTGCCATCCGCCCGCGTGACTCTGGGGCCAACGTCCTGACTTTC,CAIRPRDSGANVLTF
TRBV11-2,TRBJ1-2,-,-,TGTGCCAGCAGCCCCCTCCGGGCAGGGGTCCATGGCTACACCTTC,CASSPLRAGVHGYTF
TRBV10-3,TRBJ2-7,TRBD1,-,TGTGCCATCCGGCAGGGGGCGCTTCTCGAGCAGTACTTC,CAIRQGALLEQYF
TRBV5-1,TRBJ1-6,-,-,TGCGCCAGCAGCTTGGATGCCCAGACTAATCTCCACTTT,CASSLDAQTNLHF
TRBV11-2,TRBJ1-5,-,-,TGTGCCAGCAGCTTCGGGCCCCTAGGGGATCAGCCCCAGCATTTT,CASSFGPLGDQPQHF
TRBV6-5,TRBJ2-7,TRBD1,-,TGTGCCAGCAGTCCGGGACAGAATTACGAGCAGTACTTC,CASSPGQNYEQYF
TRBV6-5,TRBJ2-1,-,-,TGTGCCAGCAGTTACGAGGGTGAGCAGTTCTTC,CASSYEGEQFF
TRBV6-6,TRBJ2-5,-,-,TGTGCCAGCAGCCTCTCAAGGAGCCAGGAGACCCAGTACTTC,CASSLSRSQETQYF
TRBV6-5,TRBJ1-2,TRBD1,-,TGTGCCAGCGGCTACAGGGGTGCTAATGGCTACACCTTC,CASGYRGANGYTF
TRBV10-2,TRBJ1-1,-,-,TGCGCCAGCAGCCCCCCCAGGGGCCCAAACACTGAAGCTTTCTTT,CASSPPRGPNTEAFF
TRBV3-1/TRBV3-2,TRBJ2-3,TRBD2,-,TGTGCCAGCAGCCACTTTCAGCGGGGTCCTCGCACAGATACGCAGTATTTT,CASSHFQRGPRTDTQYF
TRBV3-1/TRBV3-2,TRBJ1-4,-,-,TGTGCCAGCAGCCAAGAAGGGGCGGGGGAAAAACTGTTTTTT,CASSQEGAGEKLFF
TRBV5-1,TRBJ1-1,-,-,TGCGCCAGCAGCTTGTCTTCCGGGGTAGCGGGGGCTTTCTTT,CASSLSSGVAGAFF
TRBV5-4,TRBJ2-3,-,-,TGTGCCAGCAGCTTGGGGTCAGGGAGGCTCACAGATACGCAGTATTTT,CASSLGSGRLTDTQYF